This T cell receptor beta chain is drawn from a study of graft-versus-host responses after intestinal transplantation. Repertoires were generated with immunoSEQ multiplex PCR, while TCRdb's copy carries only in-frame clones and drops some. Of roughly 89,000 clones detected, 80% to 95% appear once; the ten largest clones hold roughly 0.15%. This CDR3 has 14 amino acids. The germline V gene encodes CDR1 GTSNPN and CDR2 SVGIG (reference sequence). Trimming took 2 bases from V and 3 from J, leaving 10 bases between them. This clone was observed a single time. Antigen: not known. Sequences were derived from unstimulated CD4+ T cells sorted from spleen or lymph node cells, sampled before intestinal transplant. The chain links TRBV30 to TRBJ2-2; D uncertain. The sequence was obtained from a human donor who received an intestinal transplant. CDR3 sequence: CAWSSVTDTGELFF. As DNA, the CDR3 is TGTGCCTGGAGTTCGGTTACGGACACCGGGGAGCTGTTTTTT.